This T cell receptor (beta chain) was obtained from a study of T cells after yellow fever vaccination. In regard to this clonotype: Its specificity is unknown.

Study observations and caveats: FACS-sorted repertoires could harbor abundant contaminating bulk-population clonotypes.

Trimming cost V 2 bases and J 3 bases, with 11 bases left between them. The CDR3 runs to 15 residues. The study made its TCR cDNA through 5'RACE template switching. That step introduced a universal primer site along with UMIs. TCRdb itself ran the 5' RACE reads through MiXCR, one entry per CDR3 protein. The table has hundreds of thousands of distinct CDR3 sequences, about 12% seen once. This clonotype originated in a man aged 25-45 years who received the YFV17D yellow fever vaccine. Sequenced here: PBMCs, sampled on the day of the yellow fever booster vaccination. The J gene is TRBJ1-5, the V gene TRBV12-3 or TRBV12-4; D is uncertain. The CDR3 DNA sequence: TGTGCCAGCAGTTTAAGGTCGGGGAACAATCAGCCCCAGCATTTT. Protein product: CASSLRSGNNQPQHF.